This T cell receptor (beta chain) was retrieved from a study of spatial heterogeneity in lung cancer. The time point is: blood at routine non-recurrence follow-up after resection. TCRdb analysed the 5' RACE reads with MiXCR anew, one entry per CDR3 protein. The sample shows 8,000 to 10,000 distinct CDR3 sequences, roughly 23% of them seen only once. The sequenced sample was PBMCs, obtained at follow-up. The sequence came from a female donor with early-stage non-small cell lung cancer.

In DNA form, the CDR3 reads TGTGCCACCAGAGACGGGAGAAATGATGAGCAGTTCTTC. This encodes CATRDGRNDEQFF. The chain couples TRBV24-1 to TRBJ2-1; maybe TRBD2 (6 bases). The germline V and J ends were trimmed by 7 bases and 8 bases, with 14 bases remaining between them. This CDR3 is 13 amino acids long. Germline lookup yields CDR1 KGHDR and CDR2 SFDVKD.